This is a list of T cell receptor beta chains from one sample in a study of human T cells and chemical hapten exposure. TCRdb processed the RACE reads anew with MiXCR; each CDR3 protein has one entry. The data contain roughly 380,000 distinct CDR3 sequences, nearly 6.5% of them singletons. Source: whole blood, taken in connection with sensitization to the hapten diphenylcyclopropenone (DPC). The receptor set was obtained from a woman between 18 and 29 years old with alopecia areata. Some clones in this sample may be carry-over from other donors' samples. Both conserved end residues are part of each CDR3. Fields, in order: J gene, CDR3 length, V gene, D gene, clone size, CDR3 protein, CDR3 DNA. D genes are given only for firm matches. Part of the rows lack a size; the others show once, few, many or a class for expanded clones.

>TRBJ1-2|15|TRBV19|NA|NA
CASTDGSFANYGYTF
TGTGCCAGTACCGACGGGAGTTTTGCTAACTATGGCTACACCTTC
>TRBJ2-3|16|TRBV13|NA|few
CASSLGAASSTDTQYF
TGTGCCAGCAGCTTAGGGGCTGCGTCTAGCACAGATACGCAGTATTTT
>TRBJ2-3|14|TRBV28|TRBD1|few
CASSGDRNTDTQYF
TGTGCCAGCAGCGGGGACAGAAACACAGATACGCAGTATTTT
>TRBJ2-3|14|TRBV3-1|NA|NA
CASGGLAGTDTQYF
TGTGCCAGCGGGGGATTGGCGGGCACAGATACGCAGTATTTT
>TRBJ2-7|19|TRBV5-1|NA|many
CASSLGFAGTTIASYEQYF
TGCGCCAGCAGCTTGGGGTTCGCCGGGACCACCATAGCTTCCTACGAGCAGTACTTC
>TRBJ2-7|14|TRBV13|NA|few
CASSGQTLTYEQYF
TGTGCCAGCAGCGGCCAGACACTAACCTACGAGCAGTACTTC
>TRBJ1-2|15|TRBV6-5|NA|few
CASSYSDGTNYGYTF
TGTGCCAGCAGTTACTCAGACGGAACTAACTATGGCTACACCTTC
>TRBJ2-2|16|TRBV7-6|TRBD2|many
CASSLGLAVNTGELFF
TGTGCCAGCAGCTTAGGTCTAGCGGTGAACACCGGGGAGCTGTTTTTT
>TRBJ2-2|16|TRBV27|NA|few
CASSLQNGANTGELFF
TGTGCCAGCAGTTTACAGAACGGAGCGAACACCGGGGAGCTGTTTTTT
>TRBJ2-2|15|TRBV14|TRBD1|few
CASSQVPGGSGELFF
TGTGCCAGCAGCCAAGTCCCAGGGGGATCCGGGGAGCTGTTTTTT
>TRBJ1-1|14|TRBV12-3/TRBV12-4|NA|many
CASSLRQLNTEAFF
TGTGCCAGCAGTTTGAGGCAGCTGAACACTGAAGCTTTCTTT